Sequencing of this T cell receptor beta chain was carried out in a study of blood T cell repertoires in COVID-19. Study in general: PBMCs, B-cell-depleted T cells, or T cells were the source of the cDNA or gDNA that made up the material.

Assay: immunoSEQ multiplex PCR; the TCRdb copy retains only in-frame clones and omits some. The data hold hundreds of thousands of clones, with around 87% observed a single time. Germline V gene data show CDR1 as SGHDT and CDR2 as YYEEEE. V lost 5 bases to trimming and J lost 9 bases; unmatched junction nucleotides: 5. The CDR3 is 12 residues long. This rearrangement joins TRBV5-6 to TRBJ2-1; 7 bases fit TRBD2. The specimen was peripheral blood. The source is a woman aged 35 to 49 who had recovered from COVID-19. The CDR3 region is CASSQTSIEQFF. Written as DNA, the CDR3 is TGTGCCAGCAGTCAGACTAGCATTGAGCAGTTCTTC.